This passage covers 15 T cell receptor beta chains from one sample sequenced in a study of vaccination effects on CD4 cells after COVID-19. With the ViraFEST assay, the study expanded antigen-specific CD4+ T cells using viral peptide pools, then sequenced them. Culturing for 10 to 11 days preceded CD4+ T cell isolation. Negative nucleocapsid antibody tests before and after vaccination confirmed no previous SARS-CoV-2 infection. Some clones are missing from TCRdb's copy, which holds only in-frame ones; the method was immunoSEQ multiplex PCR. The sample lists around 66,000 clones, over 70% seen once, with approximately 3.7% in the top ten. Their cognate antigens are unknown. Sample: CD4+ T cells from PBMCs cultured with HCoV-OC43 spike peptides, taken before COVID-19 vaccination. Indicated subset: HCoV-OC43 spike overlapping peptide pool stimulation. The receptor set was obtained from a human donor who received a COVID-19 vaccine.

V gene TRBV3-1 (or the pseudogene TRBV3-2) combines with J gene TRBJ2-1; D may be TRBD1 or TRBD2 (6 bases each). Germline V gene lookup returns CDR1 LGHDT and CDR2 YNNKEL (reference sequence). Trimming cost V 2 bases and J 7 bases, with 15 bases left between them. The length of the CDR3 is 15 residues. Here the CDR3 reads CASSQRRGRGNEQFF. In DNA, the CDR3 is TGTGCCAGCAGCCAAAGGAGGGGTAGGGGGAATGAGCAGTTCTTC.

The chain employs TRBV5-1 and TRBJ2-7, with no clear D. Germline values: CDR1 SGHRS, CDR2 YFSETQ. This CDR3 region has 15 residues. V lost 5 bases and J lost 0, with 15 bases in between. The CDR3 region is CASSSQVGHSYEQYV. In nucleotides, the CDR3 is TGCGCCAGCAGTTCCCAGGTGGGCCACTCCTACGAGCAGTACGTC.

The V call is TRBV30, the J call TRBJ2-3; D unclear. Between the trimmed V and J ends, which lost 7 bases and 2 bases, there was a span of 19 bases. CDR1 and CDR2 (germline): GTSNPN, SVGIG (reference sequence). The CDR3 runs 15 residues. CDR3 bases: TGTGCCTTCACTCGGACGACCGTTGTCACAGATACGCAGTATTTT. This codes for CAFTRTTVVTDTQYF.

The chain is built from TRBV7-6 and TRBJ2-5; 8 bases align to TRBD2. V lost 5 bases to trimming and J lost 5 bases; unmatched junction nucleotides: 4. This CDR3 spans 13 amino acids. In germline, CDR1 is SGHVS, CDR2 FNYEAQ. DNA for the CDR3: TGTGCCAGCAGCCGGGGGGGGATGGAGACCCAGTACTTC. The encoded protein is CASSRGGMETQYF.

The chain has TRBV7-2 and TRBJ1-4, with D possibly being TRBD1 (5 bases). The germline V and J ends were trimmed by 1 base and 7 bases, with 13 bases remaining between them. Germline values: CDR1 SGHTA, CDR2 FQGNSA. There are 15 residues in the CDR3. The CDR3 DNA follows: TGTGCCAGCAGCTTAGTGGGAGGGAGGGGTGAAAAACTGTTTTTT. It yields the protein CASSLVGGRGEKLFF.

This sequence joins TRBV5-1 and TRBJ2-5; 7 bases agree with TRBD2. Looked up from germline, CDR1 is SGHRS and CDR2 is YFSETQ. Trimming took 4 bases from V and 1 from J; bases not matched to a gene: 10. The CDR3 consists of 16 residues. CDR3 region: CASSLRTAGLQETQYF. In DNA, the CDR3 is TGCGCCAGCAGCCTACGTACAGCGGGGCTCCAAGAGACCCAGTACTTC. Together with reference TRBV5-1 and TRBJ2-5, the CDR3 gives the full variable domain: KAGVTQTPRYLIKTRGQQVTLSCSPISGHRSVSWYQQTPGQGLQFLFEYFSETQRNKGNFPGRFSGRQFSNSRSEMNVSTLELGDSALYLCASSLRTAGLQETQYFGPGTRLLVL.

This chain links TRBV9 with TRBJ2-6, with TRBD2 matching 15 bases. There are 19 residues in the CDR3. Germline V gives CDR1 SGDLS, CDR2 YYNGEE. V lost 0 bases to trimming and J lost 0 bases; unmatched junction nucleotides: 1. The CDR3 nucleotides are TGTGCCAGCAGCGTAGCGGGACTAGCGGGGGGCTCTGGGGCCAACGTCCTGACTTTC. Translation: CASSVAGLAGGSGANVLTF.

The chain couples TRBV28 to TRBJ2-1; D is ambiguous. CDR1 MDHEN and CDR2 SYDVKM come from the germline V gene. The CDR3 runs to 12 residues. The ends were cut back, 7 bases at V and 0 bases at J, with 4 bases in the middle. CDR3 residues: CASKSSYNEQFF. CDR3 sequence (DNA): TGTGCCAGCAAATCCTCCTACAATGAGCAGTTCTTC.

By its share, this clone is medium-sized. The gene calls are TRBV19 and TRBJ1-2; unclear D gene. CDR1 is LNHDA, CDR2 SQIVND, per germline (reference sequence). V lost 5 bases and J lost 2, with 6 bases in between. This CDR3 spans 12 amino acids. The CDR3 is CASSYMNYGYTF. The CDR3 region has the DNA TGTGCCAGTAGTTACATGAACTATGGCTACACCTTC.

This chain uses TRBV2 with TRBJ2-3, with 13 bases lining up with TRBD2. CDR3 length: 16 amino acids. V lost 6 bases to trimming and J lost 6 bases; unmatched junction nucleotides: 9. Germline-derived CDR1 and CDR2 are SNHLY and FYNNEI. The CDR3 sequence is CASRKLAGGPGDTQYF. The CDR3 nucleotides read TGTGCCAGCAGAAAACTAGCGGGGGGGCCGGGGGATACGCAGTATTTT.

The rearrangement uses TRBV12-3 or TRBV12-4 and TRBJ1-2; 9 positions match TRBD1. The junction had 7 bases not matched to a gene; V was cut back by 7 bases and J by 7 bases. This CDR3 has 13 amino acids. The CDR3 spells CASKQGALRGYTF. The CDR3 DNA sequence: TGTGCCAGCAAACAGGGGGCATTGCGTGGCTACACCTTC.

V usage is TRBV5-1 and J usage is TRBJ1-2; D unresolved. The CDR3 spans 12 residues. Germline V gene sequence: CDR1 SGHRS, CDR2 YFSETQ. The V and J ends lost 0 bases and 6 bases respectively, with 6 bases between them. In nucleotides, the CDR3 is TGCGCCAGCAGCTTGGACACCCATGGCTACACCTTC. It is translated as CASSLDTHGYTF.

The chain joins TRBV7-2 to TRBJ1-1, with D unclear. Trimming left V 4 bases short and J 1 base short, with 7 bases between. This CDR3 contains 13 residues. Per the germline V gene, CDR1 is SGHTA and CDR2 is FQGNSA. The CDR3 here is CASSYVQNTEAFF. The CDR3 bases are TGTGCCAGCAGCTACGTACAGAACACTGAAGCTTTCTTT.

The chain has TRBV9 and TRBJ1-4; weak D call: TRBD1 (5 bases). Germline V gene sequence: CDR1 SGDLS, CDR2 YYNGEE. The CDR3 has 14 amino acids. V shed 4 bases and J shed 7 bases, with 14 bases lying between them. This chain's CDR3 is CASSQWGIGEKLFF. DNA for the CDR3: TGTGCCAGCAGCCAATGGGGGATTGGTGAAAAACTGTTTTTT. The variable domain in full, completed from reference TRBV9 and TRBJ1-4, reads DSGVTQTPKHLITATGQRVTLRCSPRSGDLSVYWYQQSLDQGLQFLIQYYNGEERAKGNILERFSAQQFPDLHSELNLSSLELGDSALYFCASSQWGIGEKLFFGSGTQLSVL.

The chain carries TRBV10-2 and TRBJ2-5; TRBD1 is a possible D gene (6 bases). The CDR3 length is 15 residues. Per germline, CDR1 WSHSY and CDR2 SAAADI. V was cut by 2 bases and J by 2 bases, with 12 bases left in between. The CDR3 reads CASSEAGGRQETQYF. The CDR3, as DNA: TGCGCCAGCAGTGAGGCTGGGGGCCGACAAGAGACCCAGTACTTC.